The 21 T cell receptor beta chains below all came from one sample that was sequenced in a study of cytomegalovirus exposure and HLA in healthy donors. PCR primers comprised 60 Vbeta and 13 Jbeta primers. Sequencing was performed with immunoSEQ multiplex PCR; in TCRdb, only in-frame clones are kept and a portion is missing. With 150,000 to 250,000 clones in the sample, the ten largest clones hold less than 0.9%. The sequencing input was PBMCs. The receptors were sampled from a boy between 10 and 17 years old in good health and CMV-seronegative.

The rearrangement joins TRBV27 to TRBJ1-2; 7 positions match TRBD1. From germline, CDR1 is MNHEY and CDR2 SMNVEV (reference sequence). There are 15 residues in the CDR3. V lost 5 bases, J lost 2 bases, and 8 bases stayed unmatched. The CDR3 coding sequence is TGTGCCAGCAGTCCCTACACGACAGGGAACTATGGCTACACCTTC. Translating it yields CASSPYTTGNYGYTF.

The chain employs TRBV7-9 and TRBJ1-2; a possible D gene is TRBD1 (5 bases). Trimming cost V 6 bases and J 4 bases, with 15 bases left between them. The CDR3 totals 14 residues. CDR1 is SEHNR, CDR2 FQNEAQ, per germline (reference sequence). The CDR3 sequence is CASRPTRASYGYTF. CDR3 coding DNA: TGTGCCAGCAGACCCACCAGGGCTTCCTATGGCTACACCTTC.

The CDR3 is CASSLVTSSTGELFF. The CDR3 DNA follows: TGTGCCAGCTCACTAGTGACTAGCTCTACCGGGGAGCTGTTTTTT. The gene calls are TRBV18 and TRBJ2-2, with 7 bases that match TRBD2. Germline CDR1 KGHSH, CDR2 LQKENI. The CDR3 spans 15 residues. With 4 bases clipped from V and 5 bases from J, the junction kept 7 bases outside the gene matches.

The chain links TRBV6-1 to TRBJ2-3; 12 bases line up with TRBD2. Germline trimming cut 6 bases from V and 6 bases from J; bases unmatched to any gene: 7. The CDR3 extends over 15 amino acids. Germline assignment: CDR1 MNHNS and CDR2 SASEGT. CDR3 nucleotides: TGTGCCAGCAGCCCCACTAGCGGGGGGTACGATACGCAGTATTTT. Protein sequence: CASSPTSGGYDTQYF.

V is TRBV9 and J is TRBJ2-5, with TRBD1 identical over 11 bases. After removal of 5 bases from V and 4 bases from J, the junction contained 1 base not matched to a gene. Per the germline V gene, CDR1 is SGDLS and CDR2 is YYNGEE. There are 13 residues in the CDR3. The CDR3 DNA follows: TGTGCCAGCAGTGGACAGGGGGCAGAGACCCAGTACTTC. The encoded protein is CASSGQGAETQYF.

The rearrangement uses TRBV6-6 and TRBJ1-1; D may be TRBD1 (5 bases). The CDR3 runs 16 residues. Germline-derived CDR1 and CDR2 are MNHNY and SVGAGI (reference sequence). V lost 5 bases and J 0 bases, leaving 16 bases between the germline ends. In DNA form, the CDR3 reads TGTGCCAGCAGTCATGAATGGGGGGGAATGAACACTGAAGCTTTCTTT. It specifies CASSHEWGGMNTEAFF.

CDR3 sequence: CAWSEVGLAGELFF. Written as DNA, the CDR3 is TGTGCCTGGAGTGAGGTCGGACTTGCCGGGGAGCTGTTTTTT. The V call is TRBV30, the J call TRBJ2-2; maybe TRBD2 (5 bases). The V end was cut by 1 base, the J end by 6 bases, with 12 bases between. There are 14 residues in the CDR3. In germline, CDR1 is GTSNPN, CDR2 SVGIG (reference sequence).

CDR3 protein: CASSQISGAGGDQETQYF. In DNA form, the CDR3 reads TGTGCCAGCAGCCAAATTTCAGGGGCGGGGGGAGATCAAGAGACCCAGTACTTC. The gene calls are TRBV7-2 and TRBJ2-5, with TRBD2 matching 8 bases. The CDR3 contains 18 residues. In germline, CDR1 is SGHTA, CDR2 FQGNSA. Trimming took 5 bases from V and 2 from J; bases not matched to a gene: 16.

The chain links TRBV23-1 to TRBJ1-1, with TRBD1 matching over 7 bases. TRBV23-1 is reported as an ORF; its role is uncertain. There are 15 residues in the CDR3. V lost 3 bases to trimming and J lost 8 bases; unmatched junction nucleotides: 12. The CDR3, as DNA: TGCGCCAGCAGTCAGGGACAGTGGAAAACGGGGGAAGCTTTCTTT. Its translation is CASSQGQWKTGEAFF.

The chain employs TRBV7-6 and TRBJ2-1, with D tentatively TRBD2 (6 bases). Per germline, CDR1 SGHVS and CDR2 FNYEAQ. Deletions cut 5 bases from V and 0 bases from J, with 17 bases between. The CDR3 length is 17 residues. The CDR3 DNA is TGTGCCAGCAGCCCAACCTACCGGGGGATCTCCTACAATGAGCAGTTCTTC. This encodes CASSPTYRGISYNEQFF.

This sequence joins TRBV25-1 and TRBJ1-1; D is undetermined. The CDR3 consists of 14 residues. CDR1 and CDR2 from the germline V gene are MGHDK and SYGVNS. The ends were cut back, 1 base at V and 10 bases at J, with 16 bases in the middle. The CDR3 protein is CASSESTTGDGAFF. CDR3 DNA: TGTGCCAGCAGTGAATCAACGACGGGAGATGGAGCTTTCTTT.

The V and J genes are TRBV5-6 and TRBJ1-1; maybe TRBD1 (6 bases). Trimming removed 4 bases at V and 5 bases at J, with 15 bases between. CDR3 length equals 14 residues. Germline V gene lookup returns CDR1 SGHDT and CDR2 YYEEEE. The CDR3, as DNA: TGTGCCAGCAGCGGGGGCCTCGGGGGGACTGAAGCTTTCTTT. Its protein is CASSGGLGGTEAFF.

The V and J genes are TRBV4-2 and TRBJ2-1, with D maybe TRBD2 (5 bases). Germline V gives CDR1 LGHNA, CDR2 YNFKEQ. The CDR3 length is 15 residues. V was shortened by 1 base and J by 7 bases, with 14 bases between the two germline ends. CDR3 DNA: TGTGCCAGCAGCCAAGTTCTAGGACTTGGTAATGAGCAGTTCTTC. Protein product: CASSQVLGLGNEQFF.

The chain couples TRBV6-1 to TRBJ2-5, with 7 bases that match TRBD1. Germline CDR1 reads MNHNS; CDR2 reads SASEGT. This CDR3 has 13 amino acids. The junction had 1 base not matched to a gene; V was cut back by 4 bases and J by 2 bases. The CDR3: CASSGDSQETQYF. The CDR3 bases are TGTGCCAGCAGTGGGGACAGTCAAGAGACCCAGTACTTC.

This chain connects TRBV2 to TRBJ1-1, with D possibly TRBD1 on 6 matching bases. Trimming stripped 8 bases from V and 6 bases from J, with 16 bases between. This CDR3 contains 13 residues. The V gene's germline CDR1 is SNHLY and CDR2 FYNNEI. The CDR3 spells CASVEGGGPEAFF. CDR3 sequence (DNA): TGTGCCAGCGTGGAGGGGGGGGGACCTGAAGCTTTCTTT.

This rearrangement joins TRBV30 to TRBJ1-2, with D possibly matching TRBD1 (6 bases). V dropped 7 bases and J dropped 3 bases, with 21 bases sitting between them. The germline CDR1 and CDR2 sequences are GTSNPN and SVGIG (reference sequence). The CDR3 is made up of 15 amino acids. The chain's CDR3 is CALEAGGLLHYGYTF. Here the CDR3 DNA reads TGTGCCTTGGAAGCGGGGGGGCTCCTCCACTATGGCTACACCTTC.

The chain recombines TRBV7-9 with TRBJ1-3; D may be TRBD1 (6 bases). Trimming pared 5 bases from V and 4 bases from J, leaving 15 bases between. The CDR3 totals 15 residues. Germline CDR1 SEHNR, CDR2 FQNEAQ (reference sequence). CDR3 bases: TGTGCCAGCAGCATCCCGGACAGTGCGGGAAACACCATATATTTT. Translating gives CASSIPDSAGNTIYF. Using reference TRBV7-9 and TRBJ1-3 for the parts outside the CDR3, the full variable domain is DTGVSQNPRHKITKRGQNVTFRCDPISEHNRLYWYRQTLGQGPEFLTYFQNEAQLEKSRLLSDRFSAERPKGSFSTLEIQRTEQGDSAMYLCASSIPDSAGNTIYFGEGSWLTVV.

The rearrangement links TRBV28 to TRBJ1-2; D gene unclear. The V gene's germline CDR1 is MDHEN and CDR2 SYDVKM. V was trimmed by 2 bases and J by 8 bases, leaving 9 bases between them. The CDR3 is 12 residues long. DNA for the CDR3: TGTGCCAGCAGTTTAGGCGGGCGCGGCTACACCTTC. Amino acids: CASSLGGRGYTF.

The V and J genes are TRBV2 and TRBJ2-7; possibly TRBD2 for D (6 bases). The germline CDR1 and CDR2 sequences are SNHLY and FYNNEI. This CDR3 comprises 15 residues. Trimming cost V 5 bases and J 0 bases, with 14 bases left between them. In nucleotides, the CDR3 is TGTGCCAGCAGTCGCCCCCGGGGGAGCTCCTACGAGCAGTACTTC. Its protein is CASSRPRGSSYEQYF.

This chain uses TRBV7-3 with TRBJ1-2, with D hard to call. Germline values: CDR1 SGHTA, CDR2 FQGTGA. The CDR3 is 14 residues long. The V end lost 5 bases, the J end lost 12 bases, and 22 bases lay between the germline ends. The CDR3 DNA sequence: TGTGCCAGCAGCCCTGAAAGCCATATGACACCCCACACCTTC. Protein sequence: CASSPESHMTPHTF.

The CDR3 loop reads CASSRQGRSNNQPQHF. The DNA of the CDR3 is TGTGCCAGTAGTAGACAGGGGAGGTCAAACAATCAGCCCCAGCATTTT. The rearrangement uses TRBV19 and TRBJ1-5; 8 bases are a match to TRBD1. CDR1 and CDR2 (germline): LNHDA, SQIVND (reference sequence). CDR3 length: 16 residues. The J segment lost 3 bases and the V segment lost 4 bases, leaving 8 bases of the junction unmatched.